The next 10 T cell receptor beta chains were all read from a single sample in a study of response to subunit inactivated influenza vaccine. TCRdb analysed the RT-PCR reads with MiXCR anew, one entry per CDR3 protein. The sample yields roughly 780,000 distinct CDR3 sequences, roughly 20% seen once. The sequenced sample was PBMCs from blood, obtained around 5 days after vaccination. Receptors were obtained from a man aged 50-59 years who received an inactivated influenza vaccine.

This clonotype was seen only a few times. This sequence joins TRBV20-1 and TRBJ2-1; either TRBD1 or TRBD2 may fit D (6 bases each). The germline V gene encodes CDR1 DFQATT and CDR2 SNEGSKA (reference sequence). The CDR3 loop spans 15 amino acids. V lost 3 bases, J lost 1 base, and 13 bases lay in between. CDR3 in amino acids: CSARDRRGSYNEQFF. Here the CDR3 DNA reads TGCAGTGCTAGGGATCGGAGGGGGTCCTACAATGAGCAGTTCTTC.

This clonotype occurred a few times. The rearrangement joins TRBV6-5 to TRBJ2-7; 8 bases fit TRBD1. Germline loops: CDR1 MNHEY, CDR2 SVGAGI. The V gene end was trimmed by 2 bases and the J gene end by 10 bases; junction bases not matched to a gene: 4. CDR3 length equals 12 residues. CDR3 loop: CASSYTGQGQYF. DNA of the CDR3: TGTGCCAGCAGTTACACCGGACAGGGTCAGTACTTC.

This clonotype was recorded a few times. The chain is built from TRBV20-1 and TRBJ1-1; perhaps TRBD1 as D (5 bases). The CDR3 has 17 residues. Trimming removed 4 bases from V and 1 base from J, with 22 bases in between. Germline CDR1 is DFQATT and CDR2 is SNEGSKA (reference sequence). CDR3 sequence reads: CSATGLSRRGWNTEAFF. CDR3 coding DNA: TGCAGTGCTACCGGTCTATCCCGTAGGGGATGGAACACTGAAGCTTTCTTT.

The V and J genes are TRBV4-1 and TRBJ2-2; D uncertain. The CDR3 consists of 16 residues. The V end lost 3 bases, the J end lost 0 bases, and 11 bases lay between the germline ends. Looked up from germline, CDR1 is MGHRA and CDR2 is YSYEKL. CDR3 protein: CASSQYTIANTGELFF. The CDR3 nucleotides are TGCGCCAGCAGCCAGTATACAATCGCGAACACCGGGGAGCTGTTTTTT.

This clonotype appeared a few times. The J gene is TRBJ1-5, the V gene TRBV7-2; possible D gene TRBD1, 5 bases. CDR1 and CDR2 (germline): SGHTA, FQGNSA. V was pared by 5 bases and J by 6 bases, with 14 bases between. The CDR3 length is 14 residues. The chain's CDR3 is CASSIPGIGQPQHF. For the CDR3, the DNA is TGTGCCAGCAGCATTCCAGGGATCGGTCAGCCCCAGCATTTT.

The rearrangement joins TRBV12-3 or TRBV12-4 to TRBJ1-6, with D hard to call. The CDR3 runs to 13 residues. Trimming took 2 bases from V and 2 from J, leaving 1 base between them. The CDR3 loop is CASSLTYNSPLHF. CDR3 DNA: TGTGCCAGCAGTTTAACCTATAATTCACCCCTCCACTTT.

The chain couples TRBV5-1 to TRBJ1-1, with 8 positions matching TRBD1. This CDR3 has 14 amino acids. The V segment lost 0 bases and the J segment 6 bases; nucleotides outside the gene matches: 4. The germline gives CDR1 SGHRS, CDR2 YFSETQ. CDR3 in DNA: TGCGCCAGCAGCTTGGACAGGGGGTTCGCTGAAGCTTTCTTT. Residues: CASSLDRGFAEAFF.

The chain employs TRBV20-1 and TRBJ1-5; a weak D match, TRBD1 (5 bases). The CDR3 runs to 14 residues. Trimming pared 6 bases from V and 2 bases from J, leaving 14 bases between. Germline-derived CDR1 and CDR2 are DFQATT and SNEGSKA (reference sequence). The CDR3 DNA reads TGCAGTGCCCGCTGGGGGAGGGGCAATCAGCCCCAGCATTTT. The encoded protein is CSARWGRGNQPQHF.

Ten or more counts support this clonotype. The chain combines TRBV7-2 with TRBJ2-2; D not resolved. Germline V gene data show CDR1 as SGHTA and CDR2 as FQGNSA. The CDR3 totals 14 residues. Trimming took off 7 bases at V and 4 bases at J, with 13 bases between the two ends. The CDR3 here is CASIIGQTTGELFF. The CDR3 nucleotides are TGTGCCAGCATAATAGGGCAAACCACCGGGGAGCTGTTTTTT.

In its sample, this clonotype was seen a few times. This sequence joins TRBV28 and TRBJ1-2; 8 bases match TRBD1. Germline-derived CDR1 and CDR2 are MDHEN and SYDVKM. The V gene end was trimmed by 6 bases and the J gene end by 4 bases; junction bases not matched to a gene: 10. This CDR3 has 15 amino acids. Here the CDR3 DNA reads TGTGCCAGCAGGGCCGATGGACAGGGAACCTATGGCTACACCTTC. Its translation is CASRADGQGTYGYTF.